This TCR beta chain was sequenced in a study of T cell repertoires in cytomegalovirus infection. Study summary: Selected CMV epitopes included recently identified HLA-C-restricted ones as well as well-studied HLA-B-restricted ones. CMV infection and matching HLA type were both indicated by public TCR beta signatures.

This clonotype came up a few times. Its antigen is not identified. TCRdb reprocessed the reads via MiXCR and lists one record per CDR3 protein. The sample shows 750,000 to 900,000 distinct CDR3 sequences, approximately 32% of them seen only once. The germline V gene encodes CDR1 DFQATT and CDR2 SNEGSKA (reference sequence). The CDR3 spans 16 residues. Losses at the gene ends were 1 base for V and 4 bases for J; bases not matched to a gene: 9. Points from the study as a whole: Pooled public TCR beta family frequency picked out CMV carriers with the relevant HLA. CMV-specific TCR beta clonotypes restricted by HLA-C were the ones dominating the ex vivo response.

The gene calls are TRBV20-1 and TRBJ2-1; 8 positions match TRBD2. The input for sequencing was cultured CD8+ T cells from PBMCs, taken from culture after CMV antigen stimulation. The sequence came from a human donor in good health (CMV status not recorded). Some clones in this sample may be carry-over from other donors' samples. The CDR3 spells CSARAQGLGIYNEQFF. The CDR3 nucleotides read TGCAGTGCTAGAGCCCAGGGACTAGGGATTTACAATGAGCAGTTCTTC.